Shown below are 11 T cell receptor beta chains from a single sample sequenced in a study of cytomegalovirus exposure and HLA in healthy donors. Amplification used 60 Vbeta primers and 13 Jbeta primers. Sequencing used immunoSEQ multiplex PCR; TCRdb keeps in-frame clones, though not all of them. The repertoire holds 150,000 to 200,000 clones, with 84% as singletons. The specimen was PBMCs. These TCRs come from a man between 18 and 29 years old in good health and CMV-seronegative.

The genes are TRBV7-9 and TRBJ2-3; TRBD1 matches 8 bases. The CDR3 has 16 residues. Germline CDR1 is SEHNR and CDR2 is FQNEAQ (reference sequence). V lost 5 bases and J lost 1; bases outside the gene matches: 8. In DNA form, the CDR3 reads TGTGCCAGCAGCACCGGGACAGGCTGGGGCACAGATACGCAGTATTTT. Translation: CASSTGTGWGTDTQYF. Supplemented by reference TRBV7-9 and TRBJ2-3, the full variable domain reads DTGVSQNPRHKITKRGQNVTFRCDPISEHNRLYWYRQTLGQGPEFLTYFQNEAQLEKSRLLSDRFSAERPKGSFSTLEIQRTEQGDSAMYLCASSTGTGWGTDTQYFGPGTRLTVL.

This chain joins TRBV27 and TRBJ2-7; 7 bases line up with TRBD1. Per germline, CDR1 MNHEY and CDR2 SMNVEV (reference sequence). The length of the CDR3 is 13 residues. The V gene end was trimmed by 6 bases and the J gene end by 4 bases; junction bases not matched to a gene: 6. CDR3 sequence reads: CASSYGDRYEQYF. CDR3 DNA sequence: TGTGCCAGCAGCTACGGGGACAGATACGAGCAGTACTTC.

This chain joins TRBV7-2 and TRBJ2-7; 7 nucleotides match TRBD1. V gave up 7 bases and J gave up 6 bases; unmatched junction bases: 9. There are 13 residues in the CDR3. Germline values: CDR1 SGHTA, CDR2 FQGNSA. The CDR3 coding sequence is TGTGCCAGCAATCCCGACAGGGTGGGCGAGCAGTACTTC. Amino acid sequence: CASNPDRVGEQYF.

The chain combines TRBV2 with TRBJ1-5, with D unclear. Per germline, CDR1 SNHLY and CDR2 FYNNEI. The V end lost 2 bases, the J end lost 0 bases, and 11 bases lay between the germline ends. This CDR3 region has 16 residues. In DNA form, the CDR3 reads TGTGCCAGCAGTGAACTGCCATCCTATAGCAATCAGCCCCAGCATTTT. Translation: CASSELPSYSNQPQHF.

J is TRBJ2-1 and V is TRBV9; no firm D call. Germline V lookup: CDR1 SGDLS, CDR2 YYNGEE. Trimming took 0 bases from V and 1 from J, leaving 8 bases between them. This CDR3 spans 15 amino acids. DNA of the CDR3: TGTGCCAGCAGCGTAGGTATGTCGTCCTACAATGAGCAGTTCTTC. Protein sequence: CASSVGMSSYNEQFF.

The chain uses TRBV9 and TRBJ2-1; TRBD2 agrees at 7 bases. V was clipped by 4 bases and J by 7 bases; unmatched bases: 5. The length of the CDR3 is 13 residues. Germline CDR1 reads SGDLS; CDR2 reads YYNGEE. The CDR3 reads CASSLGRGNEQFF. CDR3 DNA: TGTGCCAGCAGCTTGGGGAGGGGAAATGAGCAGTTCTTC.

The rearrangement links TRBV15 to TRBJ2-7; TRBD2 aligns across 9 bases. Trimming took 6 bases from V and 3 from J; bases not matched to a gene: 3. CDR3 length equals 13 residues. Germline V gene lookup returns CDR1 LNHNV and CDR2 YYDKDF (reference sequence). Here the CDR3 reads CATRLAGDYEQYF. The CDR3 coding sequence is TGTGCCACCAGGTTAGCGGGAGACTACGAGCAGTACTTC.

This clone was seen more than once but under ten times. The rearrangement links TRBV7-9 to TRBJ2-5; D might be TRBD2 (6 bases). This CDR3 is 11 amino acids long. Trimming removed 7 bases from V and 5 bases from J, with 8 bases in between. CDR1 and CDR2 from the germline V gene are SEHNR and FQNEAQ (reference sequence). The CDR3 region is CASKGRETQYF. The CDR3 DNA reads TGTGCCAGCAAGGGGAGGGAGACCCAGTACTTC.

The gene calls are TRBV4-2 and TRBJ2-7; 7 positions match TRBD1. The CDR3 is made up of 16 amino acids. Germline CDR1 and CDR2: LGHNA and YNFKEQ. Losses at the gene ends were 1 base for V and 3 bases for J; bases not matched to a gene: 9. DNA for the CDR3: TGTGCCAGCAGCCAAGCCGAGGGACAGCCAGACTACGAGCAGTACTTC. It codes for CASSQAEGQPDYEQYF.

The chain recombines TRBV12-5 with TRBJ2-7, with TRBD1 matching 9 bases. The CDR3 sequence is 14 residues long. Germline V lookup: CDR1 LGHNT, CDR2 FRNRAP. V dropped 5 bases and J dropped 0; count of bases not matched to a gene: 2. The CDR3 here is CASGGDRDSYEQYF. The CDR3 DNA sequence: TGTGCTAGTGGTGGGGACAGGGACTCCTACGAGCAGTACTTC.

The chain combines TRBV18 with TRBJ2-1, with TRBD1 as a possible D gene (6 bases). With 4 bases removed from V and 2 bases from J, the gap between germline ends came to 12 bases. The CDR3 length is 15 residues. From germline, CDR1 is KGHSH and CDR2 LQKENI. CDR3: CASSLRTGTYNEQFF. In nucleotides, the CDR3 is TGTGCCAGCTCACTTAGAACAGGGACCTACAATGAGCAGTTCTTC.